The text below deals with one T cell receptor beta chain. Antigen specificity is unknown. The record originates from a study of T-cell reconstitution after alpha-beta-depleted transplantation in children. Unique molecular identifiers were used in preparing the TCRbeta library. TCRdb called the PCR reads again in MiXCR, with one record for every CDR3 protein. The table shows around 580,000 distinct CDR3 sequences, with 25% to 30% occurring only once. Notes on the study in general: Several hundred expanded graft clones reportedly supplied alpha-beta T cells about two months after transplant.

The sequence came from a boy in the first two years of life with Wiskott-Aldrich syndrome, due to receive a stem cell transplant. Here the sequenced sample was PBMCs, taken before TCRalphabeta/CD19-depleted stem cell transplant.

CDR3 nucleotides: TGTGCCAGCAGCTTAGGGGACAGGGTAATTTCACCCCTCCACTTT. Protein product: CASSLGDRVISPLHF. The rearrangement joins TRBV7-9 to TRBJ1-6, with 9 bases lining up with TRBD1. Germline lookup yields CDR1 SEHNR and CDR2 FQNEAQ (reference sequence). V trimming: 1 base; J trimming: 9 bases; junction bases outside the gene matches: 4. There are 15 residues in the CDR3.